This TCR beta chain was observed in a study of blood T cell repertoires in COVID-19. Study at large: In each case, the material was cDNA or gDNA derived from T cells, B-cell-depleted T cells, or PBMCs.

In the original workflow: Reference gene primer amplification gave nucleated cell count estimates. Assay used: immunoSEQ multiplex PCR; TCRdb lists only in-frame clones, some missing. The V and J calls and clone size were taken over from that table, and D and trimming were inferred from the DNA. The sample has about 500,000 clones, about nine tenths seen once; the top ten hold roughly 0.7%. Resolution of symptoms, clearance, or two negative PCRs was present in recovered Cohort 3 donors. V was clipped by 1 base and J by 13 bases, with 20 bases between them. The CDR3 has 16 amino acids. Germline assignment: CDR1 SGHAT and CDR2 FQNNGV.

The TCR originated in a woman aged 18-29 years who had recovered from COVID-19. The chain couples TRBV11-2 to TRBJ1-6; tentative D call: TRBD1 (5 bases). The specimen was PBMCs or T cells enriched from blood (not recorded which). CDR3 nucleotides: TGTGCCAGCAGCTTAGGCTACTGGACGGGGGAAGAGCCCCTCCACTTT. Its protein product is CASSLGYWTGEEPLHF.